The next 26 T cell receptor beta chains were all read from a single sample in a study of OX40 agonist ivuxolimab in advanced cancers. Assay: immunoSEQ multiplex PCR; the TCRdb copy retains only in-frame clones and omits some. The sample lists about 53,000 clones, 80% to 90% occurring once. The sequencing here drew on CD4+ or CD8+ T cells sorted from blood, taken in a trial of the OX40 agonist ivuxolimab. These receptor sequences come from an adult with an advanced solid tumor such as melanoma, head and neck, liver or kidney cancer.

J is TRBJ2-5 and V is TRBV19; 8 bases match TRBD2. Unmatched junction bases numbered 15, after V lost 8 bases and J lost 4 bases. Germline V gene lookup returns CDR1 LNHDA and CDR2 SQIVND (reference sequence). The CDR3 is 16 amino acids. The CDR3 DNA sequence: TGTGCCAGTTCCGAGGTCAGCGGGAGAGGGGCAGAGACCCAGTACTTC. Amino acids: CASSEVSGRGAETQYF. Together with reference TRBV19 and TRBJ2-5, the CDR3 gives the full variable domain: DGGITQSPKYLFRKEGQNVTLSCEQNLNHDAMYWYRQDPGQGLRLIYYSQIVNDFQKGDIAEGYSVSREKKESFPLTVTSAQKNPTAFYLCASSEVSGRGAETQYFGPGTRLLVL.

Only a few counts were recorded for this clone. The V and J genes are TRBV5-1 and TRBJ2-2; 7 bases match TRBD1. Germline V gene lookup returns CDR1 SGHRS and CDR2 YFSETQ. This CDR3 region has 15 residues. Losses at the gene ends were 4 bases for V and 2 bases for J; bases not matched to a gene: 5. The CDR3 DNA sequence: TGCGCCAGCAGCATCCGACAGGGTAACACCGGGGAGCTGTTTTTT. It translates to CASSIRQGNTGELFF. Looking up the rest from reference TRBV5-1 and TRBJ2-2 gives the full variable domain: KAGVTQTPRYLIKTRGQQVTLSCSPISGHRSVSWYQQTPGQGLQFLFEYFSETQRNKGNFPGRFSGRQFSNSRSEMNVSTLELGDSALYLCASSIRQGNTGELFFGEGSRLTVL.

V and J are TRBV30 and TRBJ2-5, with TRBD2 matching 8 bases. The germline CDR1 and CDR2 sequences are GTSNPN and SVGIG (reference sequence). The junction had 3 bases not matched to a gene; V was cut back by 7 bases and J by 2 bases. The CDR3 is 12 residues long. CDR3 sequence reads: CAFSSGQETQYF. The CDR3 nucleotides are TGTGCCTTCTCTAGCGGGCAAGAGACCCAGTACTTC.

The V call is TRBV6-1, the J call TRBJ1-1; D ambiguous. V gave up 3 bases and J gave up 1 base, with 15 bases separating them. The CDR3 sequence is 16 residues long. Germline values: CDR1 MNHNS, CDR2 SASEGT. CDR3 bases: TGTGCCAGCAGTGATCGCGGTTACGCTTCGAACACTGAAGCTTTCTTT. It translates to CASSDRGYASNTEAFF.

The chain recombines TRBV7-9 with TRBJ2-7; 14 bases line up with TRBD2. J was trimmed by 7 bases and V by 5 bases; bases with no gene match: 16. The germline CDR1 and CDR2 sequences are SEHNR and FQNEAQ (reference sequence). The CDR3 is 18 amino acids. The CDR3 DNA reads as TGTGCCAGCAGCCCTAAATGGGGACTAGCGGGGGACCGTGGGGAGCAGTACTTC. Amino acids: CASSPKWGLAGDRGEQYF.

A single count supports this clone. The chain links TRBV19 to TRBJ1-4, with a possible D match to TRBD1 (6 bases). Germline loops: CDR1 LNHDA, CDR2 SQIVND (reference sequence). Trimming cost V 3 bases and J 3 bases, with 11 bases left between them. The CDR3 totals 15 residues. CDR3 loop: CASSIQGLANEKLFF. CDR3 DNA sequence: TGTGCCAGTAGTATCCAGGGGCTGGCTAATGAAAAACTGTTTTTT.

This clone was seen a single time. The chain combines TRBV14 with TRBJ2-3; D is perhaps TRBD1 or TRBD2 (5 bases each). Trimming left V 2 bases short and J 10 bases short, with 13 bases between. Germline V gene lookup returns CDR1 SGHDN and CDR2 FVKESK. CDR3 length: 13 amino acids. CDR3 bases: TGTGCCAGCAGCCAACGGACCACGGGGCCGCAGTATTTT. Translation gives CASSQRTTGPQYF. Filled out from reference TRBV14 and TRBJ2-3, the complete variable domain reads EAGVTQFPSHSVIEKGQTVTLRCDPISGHDNLYWYRRVMGKEIKFLLHFVKESKQDESGMPNNRFLAERTGGTYSTLKVQPAELEDSGVYFCASSQRTTGPQYFGPGTRLTVL.

About this clone itself: A read error may account for a junction end that differs from germline. This rearrangement joins TRBV4-2 to TRBJ2-3, with 9 bases fitting TRBD1. The CDR3 is made up of 15 amino acids. Germline values: CDR1 LGHNA, CDR2 YNFKEQ. In DNA form, the CDR3 reads TGTGCCAGCAGCCAAGTCCGTAGAGTGGACAGGGGATTTGTTTTT. This codes for CASSQVRRVDRGFVF.

This chain uses TRBV4-2 with TRBJ2-1; TRBD2 matches at 7 bases. Germline lookup yields CDR1 LGHNA and CDR2 YNFKEQ. Losses at the gene ends were 4 bases for V and 6 bases for J; bases not matched to a gene: 12. The CDR3 runs to 16 residues. In nucleotides, the CDR3 is TGTGCCAGCAGCCCTCTAGTGGGCGGGACTACCAATGAGCAGTTCTTC. This translates into CASSPLVGGTTNEQFF.

This chain links TRBV28 with TRBJ2-2; 8 bases agree with TRBD1. The length of the CDR3 is 16 residues. Trimming took 6 bases from V and 1 from J; bases not matched to a gene: 7. Germline loops: CDR1 MDHEN, CDR2 SYDVKM. The CDR3 DNA reads TGTGCCAGCAGGCGGTCCGGGACAGGGAACACCGGGGAGCTGTTTTTT. Translation: CASRRSGTGNTGELFF. Variable domain in full (rest from reference TRBV28 and TRBJ2-2): DVKVTQSSRYLVKRTGEKVFLECVQDMDHENMFWYRQDPGLGLRLIYFSYDVKMKEKGDIPEGYSVSREKKERFSLILESASTNQTSMYLCASRRSGTGNTGELFFGEGSRLTVL.

The rearrangement joins TRBV19 to TRBJ2-3, with 10 positions matching TRBD2. The CDR3 is 15 residues long. V gave up 9 bases and J gave up 4 bases; unmatched junction bases: 10. Per germline, CDR1 LNHDA and CDR2 SQIVND (reference sequence). The CDR3 coding sequence is TGTGCCAGCCGGGTGGCTAGCGGGAGATCAGATACGCAGTATTTT. Amino acids: CASRVASGRSDTQYF.

The chain links TRBV6-6 to TRBJ2-2; no definite D call. Trimming stripped 5 bases from V and 8 bases from J, with 12 bases between. This CDR3 is 13 amino acids long. Germline V gives CDR1 MNHNY, CDR2 SVGAGI (reference sequence). The CDR3: CASSQNPIGELFF. The CDR3 nucleotides read TGTGCCAGCAGTCAAAATCCCATAGGGGAGCTGTTTTTT.

Written as DNA, the CDR3 is TGTGCCAGTAGTACTCCGGGGGCCCCAAACACGGGGTCCTACGAGCAGTACTTC. Amino acid sequence: CASSTPGAPNTGSYEQYF. The chain joins TRBV19 to TRBJ2-7, with D perhaps being TRBD1 or TRBD2 (6 bases each). CDR1 LNHDA and CDR2 SQIVND come from the germline V gene (reference sequence). The CDR3 has 18 amino acids. V was trimmed by 4 bases and J by 1 base, leaving 23 bases between them.

The V and J genes are TRBV2 and TRBJ2-7, with D perhaps TRBD2 (6 bases). V lost 8 bases and J lost 0, with 23 bases in between. In germline, CDR1 is SNHLY, CDR2 FYNNEI. The CDR3 length is 17 residues. Written as DNA, the CDR3 is TGTGCCAGCGCAAGAGCCGGGACTTCCCAAAGCTCCTACGAGCAGTACTTC. It is translated as CASARAGTSQSSYEQYF.

The chain recombines TRBV4-2 with TRBJ2-3; 7 bases align to TRBD2. CDR3 size: 16 residues. CDR1 and CDR2 (germline): LGHNA, YNFKEQ. V dropped 1 base and J dropped 2; count of bases not matched to a gene: 6. CDR3 amino acids: CASSQAGGGNTDTQYF. Written as DNA, the CDR3 is TGTGCCAGCAGCCAAGCGGGCGGGGGAAACACAGATACGCAGTATTTT.

The V gene is TRBV11-2, the J gene TRBJ2-7; no definite D call. With 0 bases removed from V and 4 bases from J, the gap between germline ends came to 4 bases. The CDR3 spans 12 residues. Germline assignment: CDR1 SGHAT and CDR2 FQNNGV. The CDR3 DNA sequence: TGTGCCAGCAGCTTAGATTTTTACGAGCAGTACTTC. It yields the protein CASSLDFYEQYF.

The genes are TRBV27 and TRBJ2-6; no clear D. This CDR3 has 17 amino acids. V dropped 2 bases and J dropped 0 bases, with 11 bases sitting between them. Looked up from germline, CDR1 is MNHEY and CDR2 is SMNVEV (reference sequence). CDR3 loop: CASSLRTVSSGANVLTF. CDR3 sequence (DNA): TGTGCCAGCAGTTTAAGAACAGTTTCCTCTGGGGCCAACGTCCTGACTTTC.

In its sample, this clone was seen once. V gene TRBV21-1 combines with J gene TRBJ2-7. TRBV21-1 is a listed pseudogene. This CDR3 contains 13 residues. The CDR3 DNA is TGTGCCAGCAGCACGGGACGGTTCTGCGAGCAGTACTTC. The encoded protein is CASSTGRFCEQYF.

V usage is TRBV5-4 and J usage is TRBJ2-3; 9 nucleotides agree with TRBD1. CDR3 length: 16 residues. CDR1 is SGHNT and CDR2 is YYREEE in the germline V gene (reference sequence). V lost 4 bases, J lost 2 bases, and 8 bases stayed unmatched. The CDR3 nucleotides read TGTGCCAGCAGCCTCGGACAGGGGAAACTCACAGATACGCAGTATTTT. This codes for CASSLGQGKLTDTQYF.

This clone was observed once. Different DNA sequences within this sample yield the same CDR3. This chain joins TRBV6-5 and TRBJ2-3; 10 nucleotides match TRBD2. V was pared by 6 bases and J by 5 bases, with 8 bases of the junction left unmatched. Germline CDR1 and CDR2: MNHEY and SVGAGI. CDR3 length equals 15 residues. CDR3 amino acids: CASSARLAGVDTQYF. The CDR3 nucleotides read TGTGCCAGCAGCGCACGGCTAGCGGGAGTAGATACGCAGTATTTT.

The gene calls are TRBV28 and TRBJ2-5; D gene unclear. This CDR3 is built from 15 residues. The V end lost 8 bases, the J end lost 2 bases, and 18 bases lay between the germline ends. Looked up from germline, CDR1 is MDHEN and CDR2 is SYDVKM. In DNA form, the CDR3 reads TGTGCCAGCTTAACCCGTTCGAGGCTTCAAGAGACCCAGTACTTC. The encoded protein is CASLTRSRLQETQYF. Using reference TRBV28 and TRBJ2-5 for the parts outside the CDR3, the full variable domain is DVKVTQSSRYLVKRTGEKVFLECVQDMDHENMFWYRQDPGLGLRLIYFSYDVKMKEKGDIPEGYSVSREKKERFSLILESASTNQTSMYLCASLTRSRLQETQYFGPGTRLLVL.

Notes on this clone: This sample also contains other DNA sequences that code for the same CDR3. This chain links TRBV7-2 with TRBJ2-6; D is perhaps TRBD2 (5 bases). Germline-derived CDR1 and CDR2 are SGHTA and FQGNSA. The CDR3 has 15 amino acids. Deletions cut 1 base from V and 2 bases from J, with 6 bases between. The CDR3 nucleotides are TGTGCCAGCAGCTTAGGACTAACTGGGGCCAACGTCCTGACTTTC. It is translated as CASSLGLTGANVLTF.

The rearrangement links TRBV2 to TRBJ1-4; no reliable D call. The V end was cut by 1 base, the J end by 0 bases, with 9 bases between. The CDR3 consists of 16 residues. Germline V gives CDR1 SNHLY, CDR2 FYNNEI. CDR3 DNA: TGTGCCAGCAGTGAAGACAGCGTTTCAACTAATGAAAAACTGTTTTTT. Translated, it gives CASSEDSVSTNEKLFF.

The V gene is TRBV7-2, the J gene TRBJ2-7; 7 nucleotides line up with TRBD1. Trimming removed 6 bases from V and 0 bases from J; junction bases left unmatched: 8. The germline V gene encodes CDR1 SGHTA and CDR2 FQGNSA. This CDR3 spans 15 amino acids. The CDR3 DNA is TGTGCCAGCAGTACACAGGGGACCAACTCCTACGAGCAGTACTTC. This gives the protein CASSTQGTNSYEQYF.

The chain links TRBV7-2 to TRBJ2-3, with TRBD1 matching 8 bases. V dropped 3 bases and J dropped 1; count of bases not matched to a gene: 6. CDR1 is SGHTA and CDR2 is FQGNSA in the germline V gene. This CDR3 has 16 residues. CDR3 sequence reads: CASSLQADRGTDTQYF. The DNA of the CDR3 is TGTGCCAGCAGCTTGCAAGCGGACAGGGGCACAGATACGCAGTATTTT.

The chain couples TRBV7-2 to TRBJ2-1; 8 bases line up with TRBD1. The CDR3 spans 16 residues. V lost 5 bases, J lost 3 bases, and 9 bases stayed unmatched. The germline V gene has CDR1 SGHTA and CDR2 FQGNSA. CDR3 loop: CASSPDRAPLYNEQFF. CDR3 sequence (DNA): TGTGCCAGCAGCCCGGACAGGGCCCCACTCTACAATGAGCAGTTCTTC.